The 9 T cell receptor beta chains in this list originate from one sample, sequenced in a study of human T cells and chemical hapten exposure. Time point noted: pre-sensitization, week 0. The treatment is: therapeutic diphenylcyclopropenone sensitization with weekly scalp DPC. TCRdb redid the calling of the RACE reads with MiXCR, one entry per CDR3 protein. The data contain more than 50,000 distinct CDR3 sequences, approximately 7% of them singletons. Sample: whole blood, taken in connection with sensitization to the hapten diphenylcyclopropenone (DPC). All receptors come from a woman in her 30s with alopecia areata. Some clones in this sample may be carry-over from other donors' samples.

This chain uses TRBV3-1 with TRBJ1-1; weak D call: TRBD1 (6 bases). Germline CDR1 LGHDT, CDR2 YNNKEL (reference sequence). V lost 4 bases, J lost 4 bases, and 13 bases lay in between. The CDR3 sequence is 14 residues long. The CDR3 region is CASSLDSRGTEAFF. CDR3 bases: TGTGCCAGCAGCCTGGACAGTCGCGGCACTGAAGCTTTCTTT.

This clonotype was observed a few times. V usage is TRBV11-1 and J usage is TRBJ1-5; D remains unclear. V dropped 5 bases and J dropped 4 bases, with 9 bases sitting between them. The CDR3 covers 13 residues. Germline CDR1 reads SGHAT; CDR2 reads FQDESV (reference sequence). The CDR3 protein is CASSPTLNQPQHF. As DNA, the CDR3 is TGTGCCAGCAGCCCGACCTTAAATCAGCCCCAGCATTTT.

This clonotype showed up many times. The gene calls are TRBV29-1 and TRBJ2-3; 7 nucleotides agree with TRBD2. The CDR3 is 12 residues long. Germline CDR1 and CDR2: SQVTM and ANQGSEA. Trimming removed 6 bases from V and 6 bases from J; junction bases left unmatched: 6. The CDR3 region has the DNA TGCAGCGTCGGACTAGGGGCCGATACGCAGTATTTT. Translation: CSVGLGADTQYF.

The table lists this clonotype with a few counts. This rearrangement joins TRBV20-1 to TRBJ2-1; 10 nucleotides align to TRBD2. The V gene's germline CDR1 is DFQATT and CDR2 SNEGSKA (reference sequence). The CDR3 is made up of 18 amino acids. Trimming removed 1 base from V and 0 bases from J; junction bases left unmatched: 9. CDR3 DNA sequence: TGCAGTGCTAGAGGGAGCGGGGGGGGGACAAGCTCCTACAATGAGCAGTTCTTC. Translating it yields CSARGSGGGTSSYNEQFF.

This clonotype occurred a few times. The chain recombines TRBV20-1 with TRBJ1-1; D is unclear. Germline V lookup: CDR1 DFQATT, CDR2 SNEGSKA (reference sequence). The CDR3 has 12 residues. V was shortened by 1 base and J by 8 bases, with 11 bases between the two germline ends. The CDR3 region has the DNA TGCAGTGCTAGAGCCGGCCCCCAGGAAGCTTTCTTT. This sequence encodes CSARAGPQEAFF.

This clonotype occurred many times. DNA of the CDR3: TGTGCCAGCAGTTACTTAGGAGAGCAGTACTTC. Translating gives CASSYLGEQYF. This chain joins TRBV6-5 and TRBJ2-7, with D uncertain. V lost 1 base, J lost 7 bases, and 5 bases lay in between. Germline V gene data show CDR1 as MNHEY and CDR2 as SVGAGI. The CDR3 runs to 11 residues.

In its sample, this clonotype was seen many times. V and J are TRBV6-2 or TRBV6-3 and TRBJ2-1, with 7 nucleotides matching TRBD1. Trimming cost V 5 bases and J 12 bases; bases outside gene matches: 19. The CDR3 is 16 amino acids. The germline V gene has CDR1 MNHEY and CDR2 SVGEGT. The CDR3 loop reads CASSASPRRQGSGQFF. DNA of the CDR3: TGTGCCAGCAGTGCGAGCCCGAGGAGACAGGGCAGTGGGCAGTTCTTC.

This clonotype was seen many times. The chain employs TRBV6-4 and TRBJ2-2; D gene ambiguous. With 7 bases removed from V and 5 bases from J, the gap between germline ends came to 8 bases. CDR3 length: 12 amino acids. Germline CDR1 MRHNA, CDR2 SNTAGT. In nucleotides, the CDR3 is TGTGCCAGCACTGGGCCGACCGGGGAGCTGTTTTTT. The encoded protein is CASTGPTGELFF.

Many counts were recorded for this clonotype. This CDR3 is CASSQDGRRGGDTQYF. The CDR3 bases are TGTGCCAGCAGCCAAGATGGGAGGAGAGGAGGTGATACGCAGTATTTT. The J gene is TRBJ2-3, the V gene TRBV3-1; a possible D gene is TRBD2 (6 bases). Between the trimmed V and J ends, which lost 0 bases and 6 bases, there was a span of 16 bases. This CDR3 spans 16 amino acids. Per germline, CDR1 LGHDT and CDR2 YNNKEL (reference sequence).